The text below deals with one T cell receptor beta chain. Its antigen is still unknown. One base away there is no much larger clone; base qualities are not given. This entry comes from a study of blood T cells in healthy people across ages (dated by TCRdb to 2015 to 2017). At the level of the whole study: In model experiments, template switching captured about one uniquely barcoded TCR beta cDNA molecule for every two T cells. To avoid experimental bias, donors of different ages were distributed randomly across sequencing lanes. The study analyzed two additional independent replicas of 1 million unique cDNA reads from the same blood draw for two donors, one aged 18 to 30 and one aged 80 or older. To track age-related changes in TCR beta repertoire diversity, the study relied on deep sequencing normalized with unique cDNA molecular identifiers. The donors were divided into four age groups: young (average around 15 years), middle-aged (about 40), aged (approximately 62) and long-lived (approximately 74). General findings and caveats noted by the study authors: Observed TCR beta diversity per million T cells fell roughly linearly with age, and a significant reduction was already apparent by age roughly 40. The percentage of naive T cells measured by flow cytometry correlated strongly with observed TCR beta diversity. Estimates of total diversity based on one million sequenced T cells were regarded as lower bounds and as underestimates. Since profiling was done on bulk unsorted PBMCs, naive and antigen-experienced compartments could not be conclusively compared. Donor CMV infection status was unknown, potentially confounding age-related changes in expanded clonotypes. Compared with the aged group, the long-lived group had more naive CD4+ T cells, fewer expanded clones and increased TCR diversity, suggesting age selection.

CDR1 is given as LGHDT and CDR2 as YNNKEL, both from the germline V gene (reference sequence). V loses 10 bases, J loses 8 bases, and the germline ends lie 12 bases apart. Taken from cysteine to phenylalanine, the CDR3 has 12 residues. The DNA shown is the 36-base CDR3, in frame from base 1. Library prep was done by 5' RACE. The data were produced on an Illumina HiSeq 2500. A second roughly 6 to 11 cycle PCR used a sample-barcoded 5' primer and a J-beta primer mix. A unique molecular identifier was introduced onto each TCR beta cDNA molecule by a template-switch 5' adaptor carrying 12 random nucleotides. Each sample yielded at least 2.5 million CDR3-containing paired-end reads. All of the RNA was converted into first-strand cDNA using the Mint cDNA synthesis kit, with a TRBC-specific oligonucleotide serving as the primer. Following uracil-DNA glycosylase treatment, all cDNA underwent a first 18-cycle PCR with the universal primers M1SS and BC2_uni_R. Per the source publication's procedure: Normalization of each sample was performed by random selection of 1 million high-quality reads, each carrying a distinct molecular identifier. Instead of being binned into consensus sequences, reads that shared molecular identifiers were thrown out. MiTCR, set to a Q25 quality threshold and the strictest error-elimination algorithm, was used for CDR3 identification, clonotype clustering and error correction. A nonparametric unseen species model with Euler transformation was used to estimate a lower bound on total TCR beta diversity. TCRdb itself trimmed the public reads at Q25 with fastp, ran MiXCR and retained productive beta chains. Each CDR3 protein appears once, grouped with its most common genes and DNA. The V and J calls, along with clone size, are taken from TCRdb and not from the paper's own processing. For this sample there are 660,000 or so distinct CDR3 sequences; roughly 53% appear just once. In total, the top ten clones hold 30% to 40% of the sample.

The 35 to 40 donors, aged roughly 6 to 95 years, were systemically healthy Caucasian individuals from Russia. Around 9.8 milliliters of peripheral blood were collected from each donor into EDTA-treated Vacutainer tubes. Ficoll-Paque density-gradient centrifugation was used to isolate PBMCs, with at least 6.5 million obtained per sample. Trizol reagent was used to extract total RNA from the PBMCs, yielding at least 6 micrograms per sample. For every donor, flow cytometry on a PBMC aliquot measured the percentage of naive CD45RAhigh/CD27high T cells. The chain uses TRBV3-1 and TRBJ1-6; there is no confident call for the D gene. This TCR derives from a man aged 55-75 years in good health. Specimen: blood. Read as DNA, the sequence is TGTGCCACCGGCCCTGGGGATTCACCCCTCCACTTT. Protein translation: CATGPGDSPLHF.